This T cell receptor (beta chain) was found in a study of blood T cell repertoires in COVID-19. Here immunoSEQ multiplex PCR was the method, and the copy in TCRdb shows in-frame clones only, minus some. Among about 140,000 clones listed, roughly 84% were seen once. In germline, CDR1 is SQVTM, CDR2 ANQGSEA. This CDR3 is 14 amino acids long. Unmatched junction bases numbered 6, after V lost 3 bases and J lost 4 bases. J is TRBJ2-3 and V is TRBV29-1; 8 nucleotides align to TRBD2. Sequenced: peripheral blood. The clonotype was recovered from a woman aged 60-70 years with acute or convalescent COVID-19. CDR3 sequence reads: CSVDAGGWADTQYF. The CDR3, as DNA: TGCAGCGTTGACGCGGGAGGCTGGGCAGATACGCAGTATTTT.